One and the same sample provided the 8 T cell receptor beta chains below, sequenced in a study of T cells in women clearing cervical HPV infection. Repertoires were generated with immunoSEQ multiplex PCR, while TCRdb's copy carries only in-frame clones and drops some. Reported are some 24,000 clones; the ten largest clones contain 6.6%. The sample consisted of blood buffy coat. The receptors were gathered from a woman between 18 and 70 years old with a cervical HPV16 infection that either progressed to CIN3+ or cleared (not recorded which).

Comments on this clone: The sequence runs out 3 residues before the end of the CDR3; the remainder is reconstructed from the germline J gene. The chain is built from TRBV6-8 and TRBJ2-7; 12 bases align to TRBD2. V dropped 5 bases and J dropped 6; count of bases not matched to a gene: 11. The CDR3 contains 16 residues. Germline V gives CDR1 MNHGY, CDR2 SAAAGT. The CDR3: CASSNTRTSGIGEQYF. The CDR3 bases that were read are TGTGCCAGCAGTAACACTCGGACTAGCGGGATCGGCGAG.

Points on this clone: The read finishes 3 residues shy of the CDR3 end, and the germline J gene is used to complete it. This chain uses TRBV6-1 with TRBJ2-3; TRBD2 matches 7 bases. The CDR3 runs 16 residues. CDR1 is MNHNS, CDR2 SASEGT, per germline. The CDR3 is CASSETRVAMRETQYF. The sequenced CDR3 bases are TGTGCCAGCAGTGAAACTCGTGTGGCAATGCGGGAGACG.

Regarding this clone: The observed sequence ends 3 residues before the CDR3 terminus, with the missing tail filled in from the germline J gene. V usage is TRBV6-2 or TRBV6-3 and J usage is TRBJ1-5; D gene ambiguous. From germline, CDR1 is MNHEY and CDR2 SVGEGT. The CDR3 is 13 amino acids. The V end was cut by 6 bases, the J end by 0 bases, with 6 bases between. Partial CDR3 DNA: TGTGCCAGCAGGACTTATAGCAATCAGCCC. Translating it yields CASRTYSNQP. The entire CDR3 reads CASRTYSNQPQHF.

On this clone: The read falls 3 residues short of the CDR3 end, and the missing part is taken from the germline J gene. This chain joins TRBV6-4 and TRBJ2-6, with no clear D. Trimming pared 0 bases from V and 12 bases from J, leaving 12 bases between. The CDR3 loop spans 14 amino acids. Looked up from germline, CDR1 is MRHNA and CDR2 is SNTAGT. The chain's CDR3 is CASSDSFKAPVLTF. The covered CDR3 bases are TGTGCCAGCAGTGACTCCTTTAAGGCCCCCGTC.

Partial CDR3 DNA: TGTGCCAGCAGCGCCAGGACAGAAAACTACGAG. This encodes CASSARTENYE. The CDR3, in full, reads CASSARTENYEQYF. This rearrangement joins TRBV7-9 to TRBJ2-7; possibly TRBD1 for D (6 bases). The missing CDR3 end, 3 residues past where the read stops, is filled in from the germline J gene. The CDR3 runs 14 residues. Trimming removed 5 bases from V and 3 bases from J, with 14 bases in between. CDR1 and CDR2 (germline): SEHNR, FQNEAQ (reference sequence). Full variable domain (outside the CDR3, taken from reference TRBV7-9 and TRBJ2-7): DTGVSQNPRHKITKRGQNVTFRCDPISEHNRLYWYRQTLGQGPEFLTYFQNEAQLEKSRLLSDRFSAERPKGSFSTLEIQRTEQGDSAMYLCASSARTENYEQYFGPGTRLTVT.

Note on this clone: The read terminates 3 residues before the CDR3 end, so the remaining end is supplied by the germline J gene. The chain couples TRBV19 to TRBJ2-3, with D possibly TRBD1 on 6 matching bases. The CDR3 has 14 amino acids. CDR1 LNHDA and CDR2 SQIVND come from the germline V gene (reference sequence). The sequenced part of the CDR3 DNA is TGTGCCAGTAAACAGGGAACGTTCAATCAGCCG. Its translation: CASKQGTFNQP. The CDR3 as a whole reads CASKQGTFNQPQYF.

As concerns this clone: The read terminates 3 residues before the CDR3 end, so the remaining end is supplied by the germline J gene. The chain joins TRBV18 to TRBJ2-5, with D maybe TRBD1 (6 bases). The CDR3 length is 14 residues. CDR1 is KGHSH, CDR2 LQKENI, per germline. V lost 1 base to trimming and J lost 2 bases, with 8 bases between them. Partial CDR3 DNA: TGTGCCAGCTCACCACGGGACAAGCAAGAGACC. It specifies CASSPRDKQET. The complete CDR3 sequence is CASSPRDKQETQYF.

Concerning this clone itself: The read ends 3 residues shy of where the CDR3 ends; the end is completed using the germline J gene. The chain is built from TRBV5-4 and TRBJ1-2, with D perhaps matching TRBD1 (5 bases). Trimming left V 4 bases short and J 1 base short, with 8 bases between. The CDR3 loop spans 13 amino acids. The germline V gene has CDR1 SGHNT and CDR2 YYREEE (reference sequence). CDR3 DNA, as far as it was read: TGTGCCAGCAGCGTAGACAGTAACTATGGC. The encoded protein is CASSVDSNYG. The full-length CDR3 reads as CASSVDSNYGYTF.